This TCR beta chain was profiled in a study of blood T cell repertoires in COVID-19 (dated by TCRdb to the early 2020s). About the investigation overall: Samples from collaborators originated in the United States, Italy and Spain and spanned both the acute and convalescent phases of COVID-19. The repertoires were released in a freely available public database meant as a resource for research on the immune response to SARS-CoV-2. The material from the prospective study consisted of cDNA or gDNA derived from T cells, B-cell-depleted T cells, or PBMCs. The dataset comprised deeply sampled blood TCRbeta repertoires from subjects exposed to, actively infected with, or recovered from COVID-19. The samples were drawn from two sources: the first 160 participants of the ongoing ImmuneRACE study, and 1,000 to 1,500 subjects contributed by 6 global collaborators. Where available, HLA class I and class II types were taken from metadata supplied by the sample provider and were not determined by assay-based typing. The sample metadata nearly always contained a de-identified subject ID, COVID-19 status, age in years and sex. The full study reports these points: Clinical and demographic metadata were provided uncurated, with the amount varying by source and participant.

TCRbeta CDR3 regions were amplified from genomic DNA by means of the immunoSEQ Assay, a bias-controlled multiplex PCR. As for the original processing: The number of nucleated cells in each sample was estimated from the amplification of reference gene primers within the assay. To quantify the absolute abundance of each unique TCRbeta CDR3 rearrangement, sequence reads were collapsed and filtered. Productive Simpson clonality was computed per sample as the square root of Simpson's diversity index over productive rearrangements. Drawn from immuneACCESS, this table holds only the in-frame rearrangements with V and J called that TCRdb kept. Clones are partly lost; checked studies trace under half to an unresolved V gene and leave the rest unexplained. V, J and clone size derive from that table, while D and trimming were established from the DNA sequence. The sample table records 30,000 to 45,000 clones; about 90% of these occur just once. About an eighth of the sample goes to the ten largest clones.

Note on this clone: Which antigen it targets is not known. No clone much larger than this one lies a single base away; base qualities are absent.

Reading from cysteine to phenylalanine, the CDR3 counts 12 amino acids. Only the CDR3 part of the read is kept: 36 bases, read in frame from the first base. CDR1 and CDR2 are drawn from the germline V gene: MDHEN, SYDVKM. V is clipped by 5 bases and J by 5 bases, and the sequence between their germline boundaries is 10 bases long. The collaborating institutions used their own protocols to collect whole blood in K2EDTA tubes. For TCRbeta analysis, collaborators shipped samples as frozen whole blood, isolated PBMCs, or DNA extracted from either of those sample types. The receptor's source is a man between 65 and 80 years old with acute or convalescent COVID-19. The chain joins TRBV28 to TRBJ2-7; TRBD1 could be the D gene, as 6 bases match. Input material: peripheral blood. The CDR3 region has the sequence CASSLGQNEQYF. The DNA reads as follows: TGTGCCAGCAGTCTCGGACAGAACGAGCAGTACTTC.